This TCR beta chain was obtained from a study of metastatic and nonmetastatic thyroid tumors. Overall study: Patients with malignant and benign thyroid disease provided blood and tumor or nodule tissue, whose repertoires were compared. Study-wide points: The study reportedly found significantly higher TCR beta diversity in malignant thyroid tumors than benign nodules, in blood and tumor.

No patient had received any treatment before thyroid surgery. This clone is labeled as medium-sized. Its target is not known. Authors' processing steps: It was from CDR3 differences across clinicopathological groups that a distant-metastasis classifier for papillary thyroid cancer was built. TCRdb re-analyzed the PCR reads using MiXCR. Clone size and V and J calls follow TCRdb, not the original study. This sample carries tens of thousands of clones, 18% of them seen once, and the ten largest clones take 2.5% to 3%. V was clipped by 6 bases and J by 2 bases, with 5 bases between them. The CDR3 is 12 residues long.

The chain is built from TRBV12-3 or TRBV12-4 and TRBJ1-3; no reliable D call. Sequenced material: adjacent normal tissue. This receptor was identified in a male donor with papillary thyroid cancer or a benign thyroid nodule (not recorded which). Some clones in this sample may be carry-over from other donors' samples. DNA of the CDR3: TGTGCCAGCAGGGTTCCTGGAAACACCATATATTTT. Translated, it gives CASRVPGNTIYF.